This TCR beta chain was obtained from a study of blood T cell repertoires in COVID-19. As for the study in general: From T cells, B-cell-depleted T cells, or PBMCs came the material, which was cDNA or gDNA.

V lost 5 bases, J lost 8 bases, and 10 bases stayed unmatched. This CDR3 comprises 14 residues. Germline CDR1 and CDR2: MDHEN and SYDVKM. This clone was counted many times. Clones were sequenced by immunoSEQ multiplex PCR, and TCRdb holds only the in-frame ones, with some missing. Here the sample spans 200,000 to 250,000 clones, around 88% being singletons. The clonotype originates from a man of 80 years or more with acute or convalescent COVID-19. The sequencing sample was made of peripheral blood. The V and J genes are TRBV28 and TRBJ1-2; 8 nucleotides agree with TRBD1. In DNA, the CDR3 is TGTGCCAGCAGTCCCGGACAGGGACCACGCGGCTACACCTTC. Its translation: CASSPGQGPRGYTF.